The present T cell receptor beta chain was sequenced within a study of T cell repertoires in cytomegalovirus infection. For the study at large: Public signatures in TCR beta pointed to CMV infection and matching HLA type.

TCRdb re-called the reads with MiXCR, one entry per CDR3 protein. Among 110,000 to 150,000 distinct CDR3 sequences listed, about 31% were seen once. Findings of the study overall: CMV-specific TCR beta clonotypes restricted by HLA-C were the ones dominating the ex vivo response.

Note on this clonotype: Its matching antigen is unknown.

CDR1 is MGHRA and CDR2 is YSYEKL in the germline V gene. Trimming left V 1 base short and J 8 bases short, with 2 bases between. The CDR3 is 11 amino acids. This specimen consisted of CD8+ T cells from cultured PBMCs, obtained from culture after CMV antigen stimulation. This chain joins TRBV4-1 and TRBJ2-2; D gene ambiguous. This TCR derives from a human donor in good health (CMV status not recorded). Some clones in this sample may be carry-over from other donors' samples. The CDR3 DNA sequence: TGCGCCAGCAGCCAAGCTGGGGAGCTGTTTTTT. It is translated as CASSQAGELFF.